This TCR beta chain was found in a study of long-term antiretroviral therapy in people with HIV. Overall study findings and caveats: Post-ART diversity increased but stayed below transplant donor controls.

Comment on this clone: Its cognate antigen is unknown.

Trimming took 0 bases from V and 3 from J; bases not matched to a gene: 6. This CDR3 comprises 16 residues. The germline V gene has CDR1 SGHNT and CDR2 YYREEE (reference sequence). Runs used v3.0 of the immunoSEQ assay and were done at survey level. Profiling relied on immunoSEQ multiplex PCR, and the TCRdb table lists in-frame clones only, not all of them. This sample has under 30,000 clones, with around 85% found just once. The sample in question was unsorted PBMCs, obtained 0.7 years before starting antiretroviral therapy. The TCR sequence derives from a man aged 25 to 40 with HIV. This rearrangement joins TRBV5-4 to TRBJ2-7, with TRBD2 matching over 10 bases. The CDR3 DNA sequence: TGTGCCAGCAGCTTGGGGGTTATAGCGGGAGGCTACGAGCAGTACTTC. Translation: CASSLGVIAGGYEQYF.